Here is one T cell receptor (beta chain) with its context. Its antigen is unidentified. The germline gives CDR1 LGHNA, CDR2 YSLEER. CDR3 size: 17 residues. Trimming at V came to 0 bases and at J to 0 bases, leaving 5 bases not matched to a gene. The PCR made use of 60 Vbeta and 13 Jbeta primers. Only in-frame clones appear in the TCRdb table, and some are missing; sequencing was by immunoSEQ multiplex PCR. The data hold about 160,000 clones, with around 76% observed a single time. The data belong to a study of cytomegalovirus exposure and HLA in healthy donors. Turning to the study itself: From 150 million to 200 million T cells, an earlier analysis saw 120 million or so unique TCR beta sequences. Study-wide results and caveats: In an earlier analysis, most TCR beta V segments were productive about 87% or about 30% of the time.

This TCR was recovered from a man between 60 and 75 years old in good health and CMV-seronegative. The chain is built from TRBV4-3 and TRBJ2-5, with 9 bases fitting TRBD2. Material: PBMCs. CDR3 DNA: TGCGCCAGCAGCCAAGATTATCCTAGCGGGAACCAAGAGACCCAGTACTTC. As protein: CASSQDYPSGNQETQYF.